This record looks at one T cell receptor (beta chain) sequence and its context. Its antigen is currently unknown. Sequencing was performed with immunoSEQ multiplex PCR; in TCRdb, only in-frame clones are kept and a portion is missing. This table has about 680,000 clones, 70% to 90% appearing once. The data are from a study of Ad26.COV2.S vaccination and SARS-CoV-2 variants. Background on the study: Once, or twice with 56 days between doses, Ad26.COV2.S was given intramuscularly.

Treatment denoted: over 15 received Ad26.COV2.S at low or high dose, single or two shots; 5 received placebo; per-sample allocation not given. Repertoires come from day 63 after the first vaccine or placebo injection. CDR1 and CDR2 from the germline V gene are SEHNR and FQNEAQ (reference sequence). Deletions cut 3 bases from V and 3 bases from J, with 8 bases between. The CDR3 is made up of 13 amino acids. Study-level findings and limits: Vaccine and placebo groups showed comparable non-spike TCR breadth. Spike-specific CD8+ and CD4+ T cell responses reportedly showed substantial breadth after vaccination. Ad26.COV2.S recipients had broader spike-specific TCRs (P = 0.0014).

Sequencing used peripheral blood, obtained in a trial of Ad26.COV2.S vaccine versus placebo. V and J are TRBV7-9 and TRBJ1-1; unclear D gene. This TCR came from a person between 18 and 65 years old who received the Ad26.COV2.S COVID-19 vaccine or a placebo. CDR3 DNA: TGTGCCAGCAGCTTCTTCAAGGACACTGAAGCTTTCTTT. Amino acids: CASSFFKDTEAFF.